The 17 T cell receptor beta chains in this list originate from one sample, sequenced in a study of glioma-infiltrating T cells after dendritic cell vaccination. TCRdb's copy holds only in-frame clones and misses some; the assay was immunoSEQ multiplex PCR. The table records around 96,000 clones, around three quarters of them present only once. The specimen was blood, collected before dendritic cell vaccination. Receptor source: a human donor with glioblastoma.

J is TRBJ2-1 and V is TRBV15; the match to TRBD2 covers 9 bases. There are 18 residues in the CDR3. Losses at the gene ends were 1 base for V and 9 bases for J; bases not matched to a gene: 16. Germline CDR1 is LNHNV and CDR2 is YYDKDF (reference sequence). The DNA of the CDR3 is TGTGCCACCAGCAGAGGGGCGGGAGGGCGGGTGGGACAGCGTGAGCAGTTCTTC. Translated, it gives CATSRGAGGRVGQREQFF. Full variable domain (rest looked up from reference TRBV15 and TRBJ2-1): DAMVIQNPRYQVTQFGKPVTLSCSQTLNHNVMYWYQQKSSQAPKLLFHYYDKDFNNEADTPDNFQSRRPNTSFCFLDIRSPGLGDTAMYLCATSRGAGGRVGQREQFFGPGTRLTVL.

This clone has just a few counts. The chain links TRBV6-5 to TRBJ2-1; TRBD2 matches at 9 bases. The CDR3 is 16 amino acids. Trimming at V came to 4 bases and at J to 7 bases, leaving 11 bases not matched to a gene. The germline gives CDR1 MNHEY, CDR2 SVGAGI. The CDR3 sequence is CASSSLSREGLNEQFF. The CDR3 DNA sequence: TGTGCCAGCAGTTCCTTGTCGCGGGAGGGCCTTAATGAGCAGTTCTTC.

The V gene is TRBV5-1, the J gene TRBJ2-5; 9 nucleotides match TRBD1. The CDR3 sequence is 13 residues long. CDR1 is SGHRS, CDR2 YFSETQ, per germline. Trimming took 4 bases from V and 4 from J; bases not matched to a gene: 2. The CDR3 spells CASSLTGGETQYF. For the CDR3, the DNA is TGCGCCAGCAGCCTGACAGGGGGAGAGACCCAGTACTTC.

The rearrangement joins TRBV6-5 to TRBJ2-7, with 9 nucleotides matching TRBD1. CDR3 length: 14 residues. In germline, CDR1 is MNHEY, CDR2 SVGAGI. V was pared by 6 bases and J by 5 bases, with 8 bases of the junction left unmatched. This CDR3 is CASSPRDRDHEQYF. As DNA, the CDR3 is TGTGCCAGCAGCCCCCGGGACAGGGATCACGAGCAGTACTTC.

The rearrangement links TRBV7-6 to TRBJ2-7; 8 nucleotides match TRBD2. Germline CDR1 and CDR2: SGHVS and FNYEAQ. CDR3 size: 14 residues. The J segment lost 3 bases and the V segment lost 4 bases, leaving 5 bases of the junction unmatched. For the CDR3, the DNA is TGTGCCAGCAGCTCATTTACTAGCGGCTACGAGCAGTACTTC. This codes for CASSSFTSGYEQYF. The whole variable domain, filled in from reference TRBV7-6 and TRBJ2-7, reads GAGVSQSPRYKVTKRGQDVALRCDPISGHVSLYWYRQALGQGPEFLTYFNYEAQQDKSGLPNDRFSAERPEGSISTLTIQRTEQRDSAMYRCASSSFTSGYEQYFGPGTRLTVT.

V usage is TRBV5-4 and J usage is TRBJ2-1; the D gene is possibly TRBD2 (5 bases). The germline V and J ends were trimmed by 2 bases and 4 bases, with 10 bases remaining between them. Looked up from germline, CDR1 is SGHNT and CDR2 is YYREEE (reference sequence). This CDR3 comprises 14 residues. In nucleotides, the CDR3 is TGTGCCAGCAGCTTTTCAAGCGGATACAATGAGCAGTTCTTC. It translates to CASSFSSGYNEQFF.

CDR3 region: CASNTGLRAGNEQFF. The CDR3 DNA is TGTGCCAGCAACACTGGCCTCCGGGCGGGTAATGAGCAGTTCTTC. This chain links TRBV28 with TRBJ2-1; D possibly corresponds to TRBD2 (5 bases). The CDR3 length is 15 residues. With 7 bases removed from V and 7 bases from J, the gap between germline ends came to 20 bases. Per germline, CDR1 MDHEN and CDR2 SYDVKM. Full variable domain (outside the CDR3, taken from reference TRBV28 and TRBJ2-1): DVKVTQSSRYLVKRTGEKVFLECVQDMDHENMFWYRQDPGLGLRLIYFSYDVKMKEKGDIPEGYSVSREKKERFSLILESASTNQTSMYLCASNTGLRAGNEQFFGPGTRLTVL.

The CDR3 loop reads CASSLITAGNTEAFF. CDR3 bases: TGCGCCAGCAGCTTGATTACAGCAGGGAACACTGAAGCTTTCTTT. This sequence joins TRBV5-1 and TRBJ1-1, with unresolved D. Germline-derived CDR1 and CDR2 are SGHRS and YFSETQ. The V gene lost 1 base and the J gene lost 1 base, with 11 bases spanning the gap. The CDR3 consists of 15 residues.

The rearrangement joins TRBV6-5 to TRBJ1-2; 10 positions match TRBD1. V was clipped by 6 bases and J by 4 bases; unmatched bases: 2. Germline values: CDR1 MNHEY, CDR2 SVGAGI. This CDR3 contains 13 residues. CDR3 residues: CASRRTGGYGYTF. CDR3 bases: TGTGCCAGCAGAAGGACAGGGGGCTATGGCTACACCTTC.

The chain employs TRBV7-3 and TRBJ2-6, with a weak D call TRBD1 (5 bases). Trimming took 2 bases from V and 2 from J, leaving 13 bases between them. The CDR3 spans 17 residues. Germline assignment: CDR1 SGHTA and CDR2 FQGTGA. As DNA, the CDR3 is TGTGCCAGCAGCTTAGACAGCGCCCTCGCTGGGGCCAACGTCCTGACTTTC. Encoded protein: CASSLDSALAGANVLTF. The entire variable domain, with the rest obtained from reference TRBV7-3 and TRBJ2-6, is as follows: GAGVSQTPSNKVTEKGKYVELRCDPISGHTALYWYRQSLGQGPEFLIYFQGTGAADDSGLPNDRFFAVRPEGSVSTLKIQRTERGDSAVYLCASSLDSALAGANVLTFGAGSRLTVL.

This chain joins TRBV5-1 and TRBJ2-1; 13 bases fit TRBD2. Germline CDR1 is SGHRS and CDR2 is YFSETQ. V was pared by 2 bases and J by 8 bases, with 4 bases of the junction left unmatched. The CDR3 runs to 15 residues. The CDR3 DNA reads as TGCGCCAGCAGCTTCCGACTAGCGGGGGGCGATGAGCAGTTCTTC. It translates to CASSFRLAGGDEQFF.

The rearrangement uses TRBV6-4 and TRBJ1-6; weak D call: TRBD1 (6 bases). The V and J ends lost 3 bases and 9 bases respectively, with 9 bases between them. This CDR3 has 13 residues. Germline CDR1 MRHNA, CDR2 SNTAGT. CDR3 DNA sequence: TGTGCCAGCAGTGAACAGGGAGCTTCACCCCTCCACTTT. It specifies CASSEQGASPLHF.

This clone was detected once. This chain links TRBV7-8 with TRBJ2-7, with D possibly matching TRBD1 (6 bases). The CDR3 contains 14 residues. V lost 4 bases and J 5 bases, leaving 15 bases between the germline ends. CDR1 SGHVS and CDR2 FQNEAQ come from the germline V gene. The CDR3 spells CASSSGTLHDEQYF. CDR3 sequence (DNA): TGTGCCAGCAGCTCCGGGACACTTCATGACGAGCAGTACTTC. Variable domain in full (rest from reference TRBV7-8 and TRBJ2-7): GAGVSQSPRYKVAKRGQDVALRCDPISGHVSLFWYQQALGQGPEFLTYFQNEAQLDKSGLPSDRFFAERPEGSVSTLKIQRTQQEDSAVYLCASSSGTLHDEQYFGPGTRLTVT.

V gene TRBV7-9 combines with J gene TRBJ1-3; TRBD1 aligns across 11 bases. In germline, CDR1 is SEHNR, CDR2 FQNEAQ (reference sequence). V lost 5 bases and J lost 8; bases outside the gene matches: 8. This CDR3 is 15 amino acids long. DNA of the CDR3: TGTGCCAGCAGCATAGGACAGGGGGCTTCGGACACCATATATTTT. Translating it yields CASSIGQGASDTIYF.

The CDR3 region is CASREVGGGFSLETQYF. The CDR3 coding sequence is TGTGCCAGCAGGGAGGTAGGAGGGGGCTTCTCCTTGGAGACCCAGTACTTC. J is TRBJ2-5 and V is TRBV5-6; a weak D match, TRBD1 (7 bases). The CDR3 has 17 amino acids. Germline V gene sequence: CDR1 SGHDT, CDR2 YYEEEE. Trimming took 5 bases from V and 5 from J, leaving 25 bases between them.

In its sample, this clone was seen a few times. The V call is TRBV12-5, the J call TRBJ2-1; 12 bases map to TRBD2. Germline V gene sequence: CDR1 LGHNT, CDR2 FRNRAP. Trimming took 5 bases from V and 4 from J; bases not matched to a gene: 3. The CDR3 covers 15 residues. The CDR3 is CASGLGLAGYNEQFF. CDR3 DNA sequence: TGTGCTAGTGGTCTCGGACTAGCGGGATACAATGAGCAGTTCTTC.

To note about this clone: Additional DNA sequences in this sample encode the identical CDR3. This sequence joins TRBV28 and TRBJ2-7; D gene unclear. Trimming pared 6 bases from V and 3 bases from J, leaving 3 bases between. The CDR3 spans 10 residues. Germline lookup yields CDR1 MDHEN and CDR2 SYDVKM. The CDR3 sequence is CASSRYEQYF. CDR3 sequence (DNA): TGTGCCAGCAGCCGCTACGAGCAGTACTTC.